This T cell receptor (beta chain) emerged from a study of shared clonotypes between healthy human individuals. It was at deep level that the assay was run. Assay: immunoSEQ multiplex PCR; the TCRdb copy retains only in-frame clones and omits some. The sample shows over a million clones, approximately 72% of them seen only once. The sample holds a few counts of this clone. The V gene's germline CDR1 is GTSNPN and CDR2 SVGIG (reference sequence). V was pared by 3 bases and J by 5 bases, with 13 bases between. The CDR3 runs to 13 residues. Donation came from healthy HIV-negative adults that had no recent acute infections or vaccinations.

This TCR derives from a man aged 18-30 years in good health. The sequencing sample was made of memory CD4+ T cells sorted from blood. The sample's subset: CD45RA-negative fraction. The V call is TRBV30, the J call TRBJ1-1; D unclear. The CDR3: CAWRETVGTEAFF. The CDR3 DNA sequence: TGTGCCTGGAGGGAGACGGTGGGGACTGAAGCTTTCTTT.